Presented here are 3 T cell receptor beta chains from one specimen sequenced in a study of T cells expressing NK-cell markers. TCRdb reprocessed the 5' RACE reads; each CDR3 protein has one entry and no DNA is given. This table holds hundreds of thousands of distinct CDR3 sequences. The specimen was blood T cells: a sorted CD56 or NKG2C T cell subset, CD4+ or CD8+ T cells, or bulk PBMC T cells (not recorded which). These receptors all stem from a woman aged 18 to 75 in good health.

The chain joins TRBV12-3 or TRBV12-4 to TRBJ2-2; there is no DNA to check the TCRdb D call of TRBD1. The CDR3 extends over 17 amino acids. The CDR3 spells CASSRGGGNWITGELFF.

The chain is built from TRBV18 and TRBJ1-4; TCRdb's D gene call, TRBD1, goes unchecked for lack of DNA. The germline V gene has CDR1 KGHSH and CDR2 LQKENI. The CDR3 loop spans 14 amino acids. The CDR3 sequence is CASSPGTANEKLFF.

The chain couples TRBV6-4 to TRBJ2-6; TCRdb gives TRBD1 as the D gene, but with no DNA this cannot be confirmed. This CDR3 has 21 amino acids. Germline loops: CDR1 MRHNA, CDR2 SNTAGT. The CDR3 region is CASRPRVPKATGDFGANVLTF.